The 28 T cell receptor beta chains listed next were all sequenced from one sample in a study of beta chain features in type 1 diabetes. The sequenced template was cDNA made from the entire isolated RNA. Profiling relied on immunoSEQ multiplex PCR, and the TCRdb table lists in-frame clones only, not all of them. Here the sample spans about 900,000 clones, under 20% being singletons. The sequenced sample was naive CD4+ T cells from blood. These receptor sequences come from a woman in her late teens or twenties in good health.

This clone was seen more than once but under ten times. V usage is TRBV7-2 and J usage is TRBJ1-3; D unresolved. Germline V gives CDR1 SGHTA, CDR2 FQGNSA. Trimming took off 1 base at V and 8 bases at J, with 6 bases between the two ends. This CDR3 is 12 amino acids long. CDR3 DNA: TGTGCCAGCAGCTTAGTGGGTGACACCATATATTTT. Translated, it gives CASSLVGDTIYF.

The chain is built from TRBV2 and TRBJ2-3; the match to TRBD2 covers 10 bases. Germline V gene data show CDR1 as SNHLY and CDR2 as FYNNEI. With V trimmed by 6 bases and J by 1 base, 1 base remained unmatched. This CDR3 comprises 14 residues. The CDR3 DNA reads as TGTGCCAGCAGCACTAGCGGGGGCACAGATACGCAGTATTTT. Amino acid sequence: CASSTSGGTDTQYF.

This clone turned up a few times. The gene calls are TRBV4-2 and TRBJ2-5; TRBD2 matches 11 bases. Trimming at V came to 6 bases and at J to 3 bases, leaving 3 bases not matched to a gene. The CDR3 runs 14 residues. CDR1 is LGHNA, CDR2 YNFKEQ, per germline. The CDR3 protein is CASSQGLAEETQYF. In DNA, the CDR3 is TGTGCCAGCAGTCAGGGACTAGCGGAAGAGACCCAGTACTTC.

V is TRBV5-1 and J is TRBJ2-7; D not certain. Looked up from germline, CDR1 is SGHRS and CDR2 is YFSETQ. This CDR3 is 14 amino acids long. V lost 6 bases and J lost 1, with 14 bases in between. CDR3 residues: CASKVSYRSYEQYF. CDR3 nucleotides: TGCGCCAGCAAGGTGTCCTACAGATCCTACGAGCAGTACTTC.

Only a few counts were recorded for this clone. The chain joins TRBV4-3 to TRBJ2-1; D is perhaps TRBD2 (5 bases). In germline, CDR1 is LGHNA, CDR2 YSLEER. V gave up 1 base and J gave up 5 bases, with 12 bases separating them. This CDR3 contains 15 residues. The CDR3 loop is CASSQGSGLNNEQFF. The CDR3 coding sequence is TGCGCCAGCAGCCAAGGATCGGGGTTAAACAATGAGCAGTTCTTC.

V and J are TRBV6-5 and TRBJ1-1, with 7 bases aligning to TRBD1. V lost 8 bases and J lost 8; bases outside the gene matches: 11. Germline V gives CDR1 MNHEY, CDR2 SVGAGI. The CDR3 sequence is 13 residues long. The CDR3 nucleotides are TGTGCCAGCGGCCGGGGACAGCCTAAAGAAGCTTTCTTT. This sequence encodes CASGRGQPKEAFF.

V gene TRBV5-1 combines with J gene TRBJ1-2; a possible D gene is TRBD1 (6 bases). V lost 0 bases and J lost 2, with 11 bases in between. Germline values: CDR1 SGHRS, CDR2 YFSETQ. The CDR3 runs 15 residues. Here the CDR3 reads CASSLGTAINYGYTF. DNA for the CDR3: TGCGCCAGCAGCTTGGGGACAGCTATAAACTATGGCTACACCTTC.

This clone came up a few times. The chain uses TRBV13 and TRBJ2-7; D is unclear. The V end lost 3 bases, the J end lost 3 bases, and 12 bases lay between the germline ends. CDR1 is PRHDT and CDR2 is FYEKMQ in the germline V gene (reference sequence). This CDR3 comprises 14 residues. The CDR3 is CASSFYGPNYEQYF. The CDR3 coding sequence is TGTGCCAGCAGCTTTTATGGCCCGAACTACGAGCAGTACTTC.

In its sample, this clone was seen a few times. This chain uses TRBV11-1 with TRBJ2-4, with 7 nucleotides matching TRBD1. In germline, CDR1 is SGHAT, CDR2 FQDESV (reference sequence). The CDR3 extends over 14 amino acids. V lost 3 bases, J lost 2 bases, and 1 base stayed unmatched. The CDR3 DNA reads as TGTGCCAGCAGCTTGACAGGGCCCAAAAACATTCAGTACTTC. It translates to CASSLTGPKNIQYF.

The chain links TRBV19 to TRBJ2-7, with D unresolved. CDR1 and CDR2 (germline): LNHDA, SQIVND (reference sequence). Trimming removed 5 bases at V and 0 bases at J, with 8 bases between. The CDR3 is made up of 13 amino acids. CDR3 sequence: CASSGTGSYEQYF. For the CDR3, the DNA is TGTGCCAGTAGTGGCACCGGCTCCTACGAGCAGTACTTC.

The J gene is TRBJ2-2, the V gene TRBV21-1; the table names TRBD2, a call not compared with the DNA. TRBV21-1 is assigned pseudogene status. The CDR3 length is 15 residues. The CDR3 region has the DNA TGTGCCAGCAGCGTCCTAGCGGGATTAGGCGGGGAGCTGTTTTTT. Translated, it gives CASSVLAGLGGELFF.

Notes on this clone: Other DNA sequences in the sample encode the same CDR3. The chain employs TRBV5-1 and TRBJ2-7; a weak D match, TRBD2 (6 bases). Trimming left V 0 bases short and J 1 base short, with 8 bases between. There are 14 residues in the CDR3. Germline CDR1 SGHRS, CDR2 YFSETQ. CDR3 sequence reads: CASSLAGVSYEQYF. CDR3 coding DNA: TGCGCCAGCAGCTTGGCGGGAGTTTCCTACGAGCAGTACTTC.

This clone has only a few counts. The V call is TRBV27, the J call TRBJ2-3; TRBD2 matches at 10 bases. V lost 7 bases to trimming and J lost 4 bases; unmatched junction nucleotides: 8. This CDR3 spans 15 amino acids. Germline CDR1 MNHEY, CDR2 SMNVEV (reference sequence). The CDR3 region is CASTGLAGVSDTQYF. The DNA of the CDR3 is TGTGCCAGCACCGGGCTAGCGGGAGTTTCAGATACGCAGTATTTT.

The chain couples TRBV2 to TRBJ2-1; 9 bases align to TRBD2. The CDR3 length is 18 residues. The germline CDR1 and CDR2 sequences are SNHLY and FYNNEI. V was pared by 1 base and J by 1 base, with 8 bases of the junction left unmatched. The chain's CDR3 is CASSEVKGLAASYNEQFF. The CDR3 DNA reads as TGTGCCAGCAGTGAAGTTAAGGGACTAGCCGCGTCCTACAATGAGCAGTTCTTC.

This clone was seen only a few times. DNA for the CDR3: TGCGCCAGCAGCACCCGGGGGGATACTGAAGCTTTCTTT. Its protein product is CASSTRGDTEAFF. This rearrangement joins TRBV5-1 to TRBJ1-1, with D perhaps TRBD1 (5 bases). Germline values: CDR1 SGHRS, CDR2 YFSETQ. There are 13 residues in the CDR3. The germline V and J ends were trimmed by 4 bases and 5 bases, with 12 bases remaining between them.

V is TRBV4-3 and J is TRBJ2-5, with 10 bases aligning to TRBD1. Germline CDR1 reads LGHNA; CDR2 reads YSLEER. Trimming removed 3 bases from V and 0 bases from J; junction bases left unmatched: 7. This CDR3 spans 17 amino acids. CDR3 residues: CASSHRLDRGYQETQYF. In DNA, the CDR3 is TGCGCCAGCAGCCACCGACTGGACAGGGGGTACCAAGAGACCCAGTACTTC.

The J gene is TRBJ2-1, the V gene TRBV7-2; D uncertain. Germline assignment: CDR1 SGHTA and CDR2 FQGNSA. Between the trimmed V and J ends, which lost 2 bases and 3 bases, there was a span of 8 bases. This CDR3 spans 14 amino acids. In DNA, the CDR3 is TGTGCCAGCAGCTTACTAGTATTCTACAATGAGCAGTTCTTC. Its translation: CASSLLVFYNEQFF.

This clone was recorded a few times. The chain employs TRBV18 and TRBJ2-2, with a weak D call TRBD1 (7 bases). CDR3 length: 14 residues. Germline CDR1 reads KGHSH; CDR2 reads LQKENI. The V gene lost 5 bases and the J gene lost 4 bases, with 11 bases spanning the gap. CDR3 DNA sequence: TGTGCCAGCTCAGCGGGACAGACCACCGGGGAGCTGTTTTTT. Translation: CASSAGQTTGELFF.

The chain joins TRBV11-2 to TRBJ2-5; D uncertain. The germline V and J ends were trimmed by 1 base and 5 bases, with 11 bases remaining between them. CDR1 SGHAT and CDR2 FQNNGV come from the germline V gene. This CDR3 region has 14 residues. The CDR3: CASSLASYLETQYF. The CDR3 region has the DNA TGTGCCAGCAGCTTAGCGTCTTACCTGGAGACCCAGTACTTC.

This clone came up a few times. This sequence joins TRBV2 and TRBJ1-2; D gene uncertain. V was pared by 4 bases and J by 8 bases, with 17 bases between. Germline V gene lookup returns CDR1 SNHLY and CDR2 FYNNEI. CDR3 length: 14 amino acids. CDR3 DNA: TGTGCCAGCAGTGGTTTATGGGGAAGAACGGGCTACACCTTC. Protein sequence: CASSGLWGRTGYTF.

This clone was picked up a small number of times. The chain uses TRBV5-1 and TRBJ2-5; D is uncertain. The germline CDR1 and CDR2 sequences are SGHRS and YFSETQ. The CDR3 runs to 13 residues. Between the trimmed V and J ends, which lost 4 bases and 1 base, there was a span of 8 bases. The CDR3, as DNA: TGCGCCAGCAGCCTTCCCGGCCAAGAGACCCAGTACTTC. This codes for CASSLPGQETQYF.

This clone was counted only a few times. This sequence joins TRBV4-3 and TRBJ2-6; 10 bases agree with TRBD1. The CDR3 spans 17 residues. Germline V gene lookup returns CDR1 LGHNA and CDR2 YSLEER. Trimming removed 1 base from V and 1 base from J; junction bases left unmatched: 1. CDR3 coding DNA: TGCGCCAGCAGCCAAGGGACAGGGGGTTCTGGGGCCAACGTCCTGACTTTC. Protein: CASSQGTGGSGANVLTF.

This chain joins TRBV9 and TRBJ2-3; TRBD2 matches 8 bases. V lost 0 bases and J lost 3; bases outside the gene matches: 3. This CDR3 has 15 amino acids. Germline CDR1 reads SGDLS; CDR2 reads YYNGEE. The CDR3 nucleotides read TGTGCCAGCAGCGTAGATCGCGGGAGGACAGATACGCAGTATTTT. As protein: CASSVDRGRTDTQYF.

This clone was observed a few times. V gene TRBV7-9 combines with J gene TRBJ2-5, with D possibly matching TRBD2 (5 bases). The CDR3 runs 15 residues. V lost 0 bases and J 1 base, leaving 9 bases between the germline ends. The V gene's germline CDR1 is SEHNR and CDR2 FQNEAQ (reference sequence). As DNA, the CDR3 is TGTGCCAGCAGCTTAGCGCGCAGCGGCCAAGAGACCCAGTACTTC. It is translated as CASSLARSGQETQYF.

This clone appeared a few times. The genes are TRBV7-9 and TRBJ2-7; D gene unclear. The CDR3 runs 13 residues. In germline, CDR1 is SEHNR, CDR2 FQNEAQ (reference sequence). V was trimmed by 5 bases and J by 1 base, leaving 9 bases between them. The CDR3 is CASSDMRSYEQYF. The CDR3 bases are TGTGCCAGCAGCGACATGCGGTCCTACGAGCAGTACTTC. Full variable domain (rest looked up from reference TRBV7-9 and TRBJ2-7): DTGVSQNPRHKITKRGQNVTFRCDPISEHNRLYWYRQTLGQGPEFLTYFQNEAQLEKSRLLSDRFSAERPKGSFSTLEIQRTEQGDSAMYLCASSDMRSYEQYFGPGTRLTVT.

This clone has more than one count but fewer than ten. The chain combines TRBV7-2 with TRBJ2-1, with D perhaps TRBD2 (5 bases). CDR1 is SGHTA, CDR2 FQGNSA, per germline. The CDR3 extends over 15 amino acids. Between the trimmed V and J ends, which lost 3 bases and 0 bases, there was a span of 9 bases. In DNA, the CDR3 is TGTGCCAGCAGCTTTAGCGAGAGCTCCTACAATGAGCAGTTCTTC. Translated, it gives CASSFSESSYNEQFF.

This chain connects TRBV7-9 to TRBJ2-3; 8 nucleotides match TRBD2. This CDR3 has 16 residues. CDR1 and CDR2 (germline): SEHNR, FQNEAQ (reference sequence). The V and J ends lost 2 bases and 1 base, in that order; junction bases with no gene match: 5. In DNA form, the CDR3 reads TGTGCCAGCAGCTTAATGAGCGGGAGTGGCACAGATACGCAGTATTTT. This sequence encodes CASSLMSGSGTDTQYF.

This clone was recorded a few times. CDR3 bases: TGTGCCAGTAGTATGGCAGGAGGAGAGACCCAGTACTTC. Its translation: CASSMAGGETQYF. The chain recombines TRBV19 with TRBJ2-5; weak D call: TRBD2 (5 bases). Germline-derived CDR1 and CDR2 are LNHDA and SQIVND (reference sequence). Deletions cut 3 bases from V and 4 bases from J, with 9 bases between. CDR3 size: 13 residues. The full variable domain, rest sourced from reference TRBV19 and TRBJ2-5, is DGGITQSPKYLFRKEGQNVTLSCEQNLNHDAMYWYRQDPGQGLRLIYYSQIVNDFQKGDIAEGYSVSREKKESFPLTVTSAQKNPTAFYLCASSMAGGETQYFGPGTRLLVL.